The 25 T cell receptor beta chains given below trace back to one sample, sequenced in a study of spatial heterogeneity in lung cancer. TCRdb independently ran MiXCR on the 5' RACE reads; one entry per CDR3 protein. Of some 83,000 distinct CDR3 sequences listed, approximately 18% are singletons. Sample time point: sample taken at primary tumor resection. Tumor, nontumor lung or frozen PBMC supplied whole RNA, sequenced without sorting. The source was PBMCs, collected at surgery. The receptors were sampled from a male donor with early-stage non-small cell lung cancer.

The chain combines TRBV6-1 with TRBJ2-1; D may be TRBD1 (6 bases). CDR1 MNHNS and CDR2 SASEGT come from the germline V gene. Between the trimmed V and J ends, which lost 1 base and 0 bases, there was a span of 7 bases. This CDR3 is built from 15 residues. CDR3 coding DNA: TGTGCCAGCAGTGAAGGGACAGTCTCCTACAATGAGCAGTTCTTC. Its protein is CASSEGTVSYNEQFF.

The V and J genes are TRBV5-1 and TRBJ2-3; either TRBD1 or TRBD2 may fit D (6 bases each). The CDR3 is made up of 14 amino acids. V was cut by 7 bases and J by 1 base, with 13 bases left in between. Germline-derived CDR1 and CDR2 are SGHRS and YFSETQ. The CDR3 is CASSTGAGTDTQYF. The CDR3 DNA reads TGCGCCAGCTCCACGGGGGCGGGCACAGATACGCAGTATTTT.

This clonotype was seen only a few times. This CDR3 is CASSLPGAFGTDTQYF. CDR3 DNA: TGTGCCAGCAGTTTACCGGGGGCCTTCGGCACAGATACGCAGTATTTT. V and J are TRBV28 and TRBJ2-3, with D possibly called TRBD1 or TRBD2 (6 bases each). With 2 bases removed from V and 1 base from J, the gap between germline ends came to 13 bases. The CDR3 length is 16 residues. Germline V gene lookup returns CDR1 MDHEN and CDR2 SYDVKM.

V and J are TRBV9 and TRBJ1-2; no firm D call. Between the trimmed V and J ends, which lost 4 bases and 2 bases, there was a span of 12 bases. Germline V gene data show CDR1 as SGDLS and CDR2 as YYNGEE. The CDR3 spans 14 residues. The CDR3 coding sequence is TGTGCCAGCAGCCCGCAGGAAGGCAACTATGGCTACACCTTC. Encoded protein: CASSPQEGNYGYTF.

The chain has TRBV5-1 and TRBJ2-5, with a weak D call TRBD2 (5 bases). V lost 3 bases to trimming and J lost 4 bases, with 10 bases between them. CDR3 length equals 13 residues. In germline, CDR1 is SGHRS, CDR2 YFSETQ. This chain's CDR3 is CASSWAEGETQYF. CDR3 DNA: TGCGCCAGCAGCTGGGCCGAGGGAGAGACCCAGTACTTC.

The sample holds a few counts of this clonotype. The genes are TRBV5-4 and TRBJ2-2; 11 nucleotides match TRBD1. From germline, CDR1 is SGHNT and CDR2 YYREEE (reference sequence). This CDR3 has 16 residues. The junction had 5 bases not matched to a gene; V was cut back by 2 bases and J by 5 bases. Here the CDR3 DNA reads TGTGCCAGCAGCTTTCCCGGGACAGGGGGGACCGGGGAGCTGTTTTTT. Encoded protein: CASSFPGTGGTGELFF.

This clonotype came up many times. J is TRBJ2-7 and V is TRBV6-2 or TRBV6-3; D may be TRBD1 or TRBD2 (5 bases each). Germline V gene lookup returns CDR1 MNHEY and CDR2 SVGEGT. Trimming removed 6 bases at V and 2 bases at J, with 17 bases between. There are 15 residues in the CDR3. Written as DNA, the CDR3 is TGTGCCAGCAGCTTCGGACTTCTCAGGGCCTACGAGCAGTACTTC. It yields the protein CASSFGLLRAYEQYF.

The genes are TRBV6-5 and TRBJ2-2; 12 nucleotides match TRBD2. V dropped 6 bases and J dropped 5; count of bases not matched to a gene: 4. Per germline, CDR1 MNHEY and CDR2 SVGAGI. The CDR3 is 15 amino acids. CDR3 in amino acids: CASRRLAGVTGELFF. CDR3 nucleotide sequence: TGTGCCAGCAGAAGACTAGCGGGAGTTACCGGGGAGCTGTTTTTT.

This clonotype was counted many times. The genes are TRBV4-3 and TRBJ2-7; D remains ambiguous. Germline-derived CDR1 and CDR2 are LGHNA and YSLEER. CDR3 length equals 13 residues. With 1 base removed from V and 6 bases from J, the gap between germline ends came to 10 bases. The CDR3 loop is CASSQVPESEQYF. The CDR3 DNA follows: TGCGCCAGCAGCCAAGTACCGGAGTCCGAGCAGTACTTC.

Many counts were recorded for this clonotype. The CDR3 DNA sequence: TGTGCCAGCAGCTCAGCGGTTTTAGCCAAAAACATTCAGTACTTC. This sequence encodes CASSSAVLAKNIQYF. The chain uses TRBV28 and TRBJ2-4; D might be TRBD2 (5 bases). V was shortened by 6 bases and J by 0 bases, with 12 bases between the two germline ends. The CDR3 length is 15 residues. Germline loops: CDR1 MDHEN, CDR2 SYDVKM.

In this sample, this clonotype turned up a few times. The chain has TRBV9 and TRBJ1-5; D gene ambiguous. The CDR3 length is 15 residues. The V and J ends lost 4 bases and 1 base respectively, with 12 bases between them. Germline CDR1 and CDR2: SGDLS and YYNGEE. The CDR3 loop reads CASSHEGFSNQPQHF. In nucleotides, the CDR3 is TGTGCCAGCAGCCATGAAGGTTTCAGCAATCAGCCCCAGCATTTT. The full variable domain, in which reference TRBV9 and TRBJ1-5 provide the parts outside the CDR3, is DSGVTQTPKHLITATGQRVTLRCSPRSGDLSVYWYQQSLDQGLQFLIQYYNGEERAKGNILERFSAQQFPDLHSELNLSSLELGDSALYFCASSHEGFSNQPQHFGDGTRLSIL.

This clonotype was observed a few times. The chain uses TRBV5-4 and TRBJ2-3; TRBD2 matches at 12 bases. Unmatched junction bases numbered 11, after V lost 4 bases and J lost 5 bases. Looked up from germline, CDR1 is SGHNT and CDR2 is YYREEE (reference sequence). CDR3 size: 17 residues. As DNA, the CDR3 is TGTGCCAGCAGCATGGGACTAGCGGGCCCCAGGGGAGATACGCAGTATTTT. It encodes CASSMGLAGPRGDTQYF.

This clonotype showed up many times. The chain is built from TRBV3-1 and TRBJ2-7; D remains unclear. This CDR3 comprises 11 residues. Trimming pared 3 bases from V and 3 bases from J, leaving 3 bases between. CDR1 LGHDT and CDR2 YNNKEL come from the germline V gene (reference sequence). DNA for the CDR3: TGTGCCAGCAGCCACAACTACGAGCAGTACTTC. Translated: CASSHNYEQYF.

The chain is built from TRBV24-1 and TRBJ2-2, with D perhaps matching TRBD1 (5 bases). Deletions cut 8 bases from V and 6 bases from J, with 9 bases between. Germline V gene data show CDR1 as KGHDR and CDR2 as SFDVKD. This CDR3 spans 12 amino acids. The CDR3: CATKTVSGELFF. DNA for the CDR3: TGTGCCACCAAGACAGTGTCCGGGGAGCTGTTTTTT.

This clonotype was seen a few times. The J gene is TRBJ1-4, the V gene TRBV7-9; D uncertain. This CDR3 contains 13 residues. V lost 3 bases, J lost 7 bases, and 9 bases lay in between. The V gene's germline CDR1 is SEHNR and CDR2 FQNEAQ (reference sequence). The CDR3 DNA is TGTGCCAGCAGCTTGAATAGTGGTGAAAAACTGTTTTTT. This codes for CASSLNSGEKLFF.

This clonotype was picked up one time. This chain joins TRBV29-1 and TRBJ2-2, with a weak D call TRBD1 (6 bases). CDR1 is SQVTM, CDR2 ANQGSEA, per germline. The germline V and J ends were trimmed by 6 bases and 5 bases, with 16 bases remaining between them. CDR3 length equals 14 residues. CDR3 nucleotide sequence: TGCAGCGTCAGGACAGTTTTTGGGACCGGGGAGCTGTTTTTT. It codes for CSVRTVFGTGELFF.

The V and J genes are TRBV3-1 and TRBJ1-1, with a tentative D call TRBD1 (5 bases). V dropped 0 bases and J dropped 9 bases, with 11 bases sitting between them. This CDR3 has 13 amino acids. Germline V CDR1 and CDR2: LGHDT, YNNKEL (reference sequence). The CDR3 nucleotides are TGTGCCAGCAGCCAAGATGGGGCACTCCAAGCTTTCTTT. Protein: CASSQDGALQAFF.

The chain couples TRBV12-3 or TRBV12-4 to TRBJ2-3, with TRBD2 matching over 8 bases. The CDR3 is made up of 16 amino acids. V lost 2 bases and J lost 0; bases outside the gene matches: 4. The CDR3 DNA reads TGTGCCAGCAGTTTATCTAGCGGGTCGAGCACAGATACGCAGTATTTT. It yields the protein CASSLSSGSSTDTQYF.

Many counts were recorded for this clonotype. The CDR3 sequence: CASSRLGYNEQFF. The CDR3 DNA reads TGTGCCAGCAGTCGGCTCGGGTACAATGAGCAGTTCTTC. This chain links TRBV28 with TRBJ2-1; D gene uncertain. The V gene lost 5 bases and the J gene lost 4 bases, with 9 bases spanning the gap. Germline loops: CDR1 MDHEN, CDR2 SYDVKM. The CDR3 has 13 amino acids.

The chain employs TRBV2 and TRBJ2-3; TRBD2 matches 7 bases. Per germline, CDR1 SNHLY and CDR2 FYNNEI. Unmatched junction bases numbered 4, after V lost 4 bases and J lost 0 bases. This CDR3 has 15 amino acids. The CDR3 nucleotides read TGTGCCAGCAGTGCAGCGGGACCTAGCACAGATACGCAGTATTTT. This codes for CASSAAGPSTDTQYF.

There are a few counts of this clonotype. The CDR3 spells CASRNGGFVQETQYF. The CDR3, as DNA: TGTGCCAGCAGGAACGGGGGTTTCGTCCAAGAGACCCAGTACTTC. The genes are TRBV2 and TRBJ2-5; possibly TRBD2 for D (6 bases). Trimming cost V 6 bases and J 1 base, with 15 bases left between them. Looked up from germline, CDR1 is SNHLY and CDR2 is FYNNEI. This CDR3 region has 15 residues.

This clonotype came up many times. The chain is built from TRBV7-9 and TRBJ2-1; D unresolved. Germline V gene sequence: CDR1 SEHNR, CDR2 FQNEAQ (reference sequence). The V gene lost 8 bases and the J gene lost 11 bases, with 22 bases spanning the gap. The CDR3 runs 14 residues. CDR3 loop: CASSRDAPTMKQFF. The CDR3 DNA reads as TGTGCCAGCTCCCGAGACGCGCCTACAATGAAGCAGTTCTTC. Complete variable domain (other parts from reference TRBV7-9 and TRBJ2-1): DTGVSQNPRHKITKRGQNVTFRCDPISEHNRLYWYRQTLGQGPEFLTYFQNEAQLEKSRLLSDRFSAERPKGSFSTLEIQRTEQGDSAMYLCASSRDAPTMKQFFGPGTRLTVL.

This clonotype was detected a few times. The chain is built from TRBV9 and TRBJ2-3; D is uncertain. This CDR3 is 12 amino acids long. V was trimmed by 0 bases and J by 3 bases, leaving 2 bases between them. In germline, CDR1 is SGDLS, CDR2 YYNGEE. The CDR3, as DNA: TGTGCCAGCAGCGTAGGTACAGATACGCAGTATTTT. It yields the protein CASSVGTDTQYF.

This clonotype was recorded many times. The chain combines TRBV20-1 with TRBJ2-3; 7 bases agree with TRBD2. Looked up from germline, CDR1 is DFQATT and CDR2 is SNEGSKA (reference sequence). V lost 3 bases to trimming and J lost 0 bases; unmatched junction nucleotides: 6. The CDR3 loop spans 15 amino acids. For the CDR3, the DNA is TGCAGTGCTAGGGTCCCACTAGCGAGCACAGATACGCAGTATTTT. Translation: CSARVPLASTDTQYF.

The chain combines TRBV9 with TRBJ2-1; 7 bases line up with TRBD2. J lost 8 bases, V lost 6 bases, and 8 bases had no gene match. The CDR3 is 13 amino acids. CDR1 is SGDLS, CDR2 YYNGEE, per germline. The chain's CDR3 is CASIARERDEQFF. CDR3 coding DNA: TGTGCCAGCATTGCGCGGGAGAGAGATGAGCAGTTCTTC.